These 22 T cell receptor beta chains were all obtained from the same sample, sequenced in a study of T-cell reconstitution after alpha-beta-depleted transplantation in children. Unique molecular identifiers were used in preparing the TCRbeta library. Using its own MiXCR run on the PCR reads, TCRdb lists one record per CDR3 protein. This sample has 200,000 to 250,000 distinct CDR3 sequences; approximately 9% occur once, and the top ten carry about 6%. This sample comprised PBMCs from the stem cell graft donor, obtained from the stem cell graft. The origin of the receptors is a human donor who donated a stem cell graft to a child with acute lymphoblastic leukemia.

This chain connects TRBV7-2 to TRBJ2-7, with a tentative D call TRBD2 (5 bases). The ends were cut back, 5 bases at V and 3 bases at J, with 11 bases in the middle. In germline, CDR1 is SGHTA, CDR2 FQGNSA. The CDR3 length is 13 residues. The CDR3 loop reads CASSLNGLYEQYF. The CDR3 nucleotides are TGTGCCAGCAGCCTTAACGGACTCTACGAGCAGTACTTC.

This clonotype was recorded at least ten times. V gene TRBV6-5 combines with J gene TRBJ2-5; 9 nucleotides agree with TRBD2. This CDR3 region has 14 residues. Germline CDR1 MNHEY, CDR2 SVGAGI. The J segment lost 5 bases and the V segment lost 4 bases, leaving 5 bases of the junction unmatched. CDR3 residues: CASSWSSGTETQYF. In DNA form, the CDR3 reads TGTGCCAGCAGTTGGTCTAGCGGGACGGAGACCCAGTACTTC.

This clonotype has at least ten counts. This chain joins TRBV5-1 and TRBJ2-3, with D possibly matching TRBD2 (7 bases). CDR3 length equals 14 residues. Germline V lookup: CDR1 SGHRS, CDR2 YFSETQ. The V and J ends lost 4 bases and 2 bases respectively, with 11 bases between them. In nucleotides, the CDR3 is TGCGCCAGCAGCCCCGGGGGGCCCACAGATACGCAGTATTTT. Residues: CASSPGGPTDTQYF.

In this sample, this clonotype turned up many times. The chain joins TRBV10-3 to TRBJ2-7, with TRBD1 as a possible D gene (6 bases). CDR1 is ENHRY, CDR2 SYGVKD, per germline. V lost 6 bases to trimming and J lost 3 bases, with 18 bases between them. This CDR3 comprises 15 residues. The CDR3 loop reads CAIRETQGGHYEQYF. CDR3 DNA: TGTGCCATCAGGGAGACACAGGGTGGGCACTACGAGCAGTACTTC.

The chain combines TRBV20-1 with TRBJ2-1; no definite D call. Germline CDR1 is DFQATT and CDR2 is SNEGSKA (reference sequence). The CDR3 loop spans 13 amino acids. Deletions cut 4 bases from V and 5 bases from J, with 12 bases between. The CDR3 loop is CSAIVQADNEQFF. DNA of the CDR3: TGCAGTGCTATTGTCCAGGCCGACAATGAGCAGTTCTTC.

This clonotype was seen more than once but under ten times. The V and J genes are TRBV19 and TRBJ2-2; D gene uncertain. The V gene lost 7 bases and the J gene lost 0 bases, with 9 bases spanning the gap. The CDR3 extends over 14 amino acids. Looked up from germline, CDR1 is LNHDA and CDR2 is SQIVND (reference sequence). The CDR3 spells CASKTATNTGELFF. CDR3 in DNA: TGTGCCAGTAAAACAGCCACGAACACCGGGGAGCTGTTTTTT.

This clonotype was found many times. The rearrangement uses TRBV28 and TRBJ2-7, with D possibly being TRBD2 (5 bases). Trimming took 4 bases from V and 0 from J, leaving 19 bases between them. The CDR3 is 17 amino acids. Germline-derived CDR1 and CDR2 are MDHEN and SYDVKM. CDR3 in amino acids: CASSSTGRRTSSYEQYF. The DNA of the CDR3 is TGTGCCAGCAGTTCGACTGGGCGGAGGACCAGCTCCTACGAGCAGTACTTC.

The chain joins TRBV6-1 to TRBJ1-1; D is unclear. Germline V gives CDR1 MNHNS, CDR2 SASEGT. This CDR3 spans 15 amino acids. The V end was cut by 2 bases, the J end by 5 bases, with 15 bases between. The CDR3 is CASSELGWESTEAFF. The DNA for the CDR3 is TGTGCCAGCAGTGAATTAGGTTGGGAGTCGACTGAAGCTTTCTTT.

The sample holds a few counts of this clonotype. The genes are TRBV5-1 and TRBJ2-2; unclear D gene. Germline CDR1 reads SGHRS; CDR2 reads YFSETQ. This CDR3 region has 12 residues. The V end was cut by 4 bases, the J end by 2 bases, with 3 bases between. Written as DNA, the CDR3 is TGCGCCAGCAGCGATAACACCGGGGAGCTGTTTTTT. It codes for CASSDNTGELFF. Full variable domain (remainder filled in from reference TRBV5-1 and TRBJ2-2): KAGVTQTPRYLIKTRGQQVTLSCSPISGHRSVSWYQQTPGQGLQFLFEYFSETQRNKGNFPGRFSGRQFSNSRSEMNVSTLELGDSALYLCASSDNTGELFFGEGSRLTVL.

The table lists this clonotype with many counts. The genes are TRBV18 and TRBJ2-1; possibly TRBD1 or TRBD2 for D (5 bases each). This CDR3 has 16 residues. In germline, CDR1 is KGHSH, CDR2 LQKENI. Trimming stripped 0 bases from V and 4 bases from J, with 13 bases between. The CDR3 is CASSPPSGAIYNEQFF. In DNA, the CDR3 is TGTGCCAGCTCACCACCTTCCGGGGCAATATACAATGAGCAGTTCTTC. Looking up the rest from reference TRBV18 and TRBJ2-1 gives the full variable domain: NAGVMQNPRHLVRRRGQEARLRCSPMKGHSHVYWYRQLPEEGLKFMVYLQKENIIDESGMPKERFSAEFPKEGPSILRIQQVVRGDSAAYFCASSPPSGAIYNEQFFGPGTRLTVL.

Many counts were recorded for this clonotype. The V gene is TRBV12-3 or TRBV12-4, the J gene TRBJ1-1, with no clear D. V was pared by 5 bases and J by 6 bases, with 7 bases between. The CDR3 has 11 amino acids. Written as DNA, the CDR3 is TGTGCCAGCAGTAGCTACGCTGAAGCTTTCTTT. This encodes CASSSYAEAFF.

At least ten counts were recorded for this clonotype. V is TRBV7-9 and J is TRBJ2-3; D not certain. This CDR3 has 14 residues. Germline V lookup: CDR1 SEHNR, CDR2 FQNEAQ (reference sequence). Trimming left V 5 bases short and J 2 bases short, with 11 bases between. The CDR3 here is CASSPFGTTDTQYF. CDR3 coding DNA: TGTGCCAGCAGCCCCTTCGGCACCACAGATACGCAGTATTTT.

This clonotype came up many times. This chain connects TRBV27 to TRBJ2-1; no clear D gene. The ends were cut back, 2 bases at V and 1 base at J, with 9 bases in the middle. The CDR3 consists of 15 residues. The germline CDR1 and CDR2 sequences are MNHEY and SMNVEV (reference sequence). Here the CDR3 reads CASSLMSASYNEQFF. In nucleotides, the CDR3 is TGTGCCAGCAGTTTAATGAGCGCTTCCTACAATGAGCAGTTCTTC.

The V and J genes are TRBV7-2 and TRBJ1-1; D might be TRBD1 (6 bases). Per germline, CDR1 SGHTA and CDR2 FQGNSA. There are 14 residues in the CDR3. Trimming cost V 3 bases and J 11 bases, with 19 bases left between them. DNA of the CDR3: TGTGCCAGCAGCTTTCAACAGACAGGTGAGAGGGCTTTCTTT. Its protein product is CASSFQQTGERAFF.

This clonotype was detected ten times or more. V is TRBV20-1 and J is TRBJ2-1; no clear D. V gave up 0 bases and J gave up 3 bases, with 15 bases separating them. This CDR3 has 16 residues. CDR1 and CDR2 (germline): DFQATT, SNEGSKA (reference sequence). This CDR3 is CSARDLGSPIYNEQFF. DNA for the CDR3: TGCAGTGCTAGAGATCTTGGGTCCCCAATCTACAATGAGCAGTTCTTC.

This clonotype has just a few counts. This chain's CDR3 is CASSYNSLSGTDTQYF. The CDR3 region has the DNA TGTGCCAGCAGTTACAATTCGTTGTCAGGCACAGATACGCAGTATTTT. The chain links TRBV6-5 to TRBJ2-3; D is uncertain. The CDR3 covers 16 residues. CDR1 and CDR2 (germline): MNHEY, SVGAGI. V lost 2 bases, J lost 1 base, and 13 bases lay in between.

The chain couples TRBV29-1 to TRBJ1-2, with D tentatively TRBD1 (5 bases). The CDR3 totals 16 residues. Trimming left V 2 bases short and J 2 bases short, with 18 bases between. Germline lookup yields CDR1 SQVTM and CDR2 ANQGSEA. This chain's CDR3 is CSVEPRPGAENYGYTF. The CDR3 DNA is TGCAGCGTTGAACCACGGCCCGGGGCCGAAAACTATGGCTACACCTTC.

This chain uses TRBV5-1 with TRBJ1-1; perhaps TRBD1 as D (6 bases). The CDR3 totals 16 residues. In germline, CDR1 is SGHRS, CDR2 YFSETQ. With 4 bases removed from V and 1 base from J, the gap between germline ends came to 17 bases. CDR3 sequence: CASSPGWGGENTEAFF. The CDR3, as DNA: TGCGCCAGCAGCCCGGGTTGGGGGGGCGAGAACACTGAAGCTTTCTTT.

This clonotype was detected ten times or more. The V and J genes are TRBV4-3 and TRBJ1-5; maybe TRBD1 (6 bases). There are 16 residues in the CDR3. Germline values: CDR1 LGHNA, CDR2 YSLEER. Trimming took off 0 bases at V and 2 bases at J, with 11 bases between the two ends. In DNA form, the CDR3 reads TGCGCCAGCAGCCAAGAGGGGGGCCTGGGCAATCAGCCCCAGCATTTT. Encoded protein: CASSQEGGLGNQPQHF.

This clonotype showed up just a few times. J is TRBJ1-1 and V is TRBV29-1; D may be TRBD1 (6 bases). V lost 4 bases and J lost 8, with 14 bases in between. This CDR3 is built from 12 residues. The germline gives CDR1 SQVTM, CDR2 ANQGSEA. The CDR3 coding sequence is TGCAGCGTTGGGGGCCTACAGGGCGAAGCTTTCTTT. This codes for CSVGGLQGEAFF.

This clonotype was seen at least ten times. V gene TRBV29-1 combines with J gene TRBJ2-1, with D possibly TRBD2 on 5 matching bases. Trimming shortened V by 7 bases and J by 5 bases, and 15 bases separated the two germline ends. The germline V gene encodes CDR1 SQVTM and CDR2 ANQGSEA. This CDR3 region has 13 residues. The CDR3 sequence is CSGASKADNEQFF. The CDR3 DNA reads as TGCAGCGGTGCTAGCAAGGCCGACAATGAGCAGTTCTTC.

There are a few counts of this clonotype. The rearrangement uses TRBV6-5 and TRBJ1-1; TRBD1 agrees at 8 bases. Germline CDR1 and CDR2: MNHEY and SVGAGI. This CDR3 has 13 amino acids. V trimming: 8 bases; J trimming: 0 bases; junction bases outside the gene matches: 2. CDR3 sequence: CASEDRVNTEAFF. The DNA for the CDR3 is TGTGCCAGCGAGGACAGGGTGAACACTGAAGCTTTCTTT.